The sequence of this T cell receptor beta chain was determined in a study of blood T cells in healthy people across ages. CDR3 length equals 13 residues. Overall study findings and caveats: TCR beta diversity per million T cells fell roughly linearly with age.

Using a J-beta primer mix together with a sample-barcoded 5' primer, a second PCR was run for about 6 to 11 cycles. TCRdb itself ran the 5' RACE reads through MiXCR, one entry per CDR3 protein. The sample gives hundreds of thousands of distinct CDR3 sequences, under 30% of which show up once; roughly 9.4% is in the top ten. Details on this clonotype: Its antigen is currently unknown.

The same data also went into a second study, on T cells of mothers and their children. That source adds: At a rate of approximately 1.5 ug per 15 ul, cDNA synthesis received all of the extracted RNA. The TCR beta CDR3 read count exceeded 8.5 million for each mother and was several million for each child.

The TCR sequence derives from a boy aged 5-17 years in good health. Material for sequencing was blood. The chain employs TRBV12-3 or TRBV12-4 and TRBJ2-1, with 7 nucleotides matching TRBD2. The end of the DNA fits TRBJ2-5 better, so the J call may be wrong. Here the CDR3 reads CASTAGATETQYF. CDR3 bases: TGTGCCAGCACTGCGGGAGCAACAGAGACCCAGTACTTC.